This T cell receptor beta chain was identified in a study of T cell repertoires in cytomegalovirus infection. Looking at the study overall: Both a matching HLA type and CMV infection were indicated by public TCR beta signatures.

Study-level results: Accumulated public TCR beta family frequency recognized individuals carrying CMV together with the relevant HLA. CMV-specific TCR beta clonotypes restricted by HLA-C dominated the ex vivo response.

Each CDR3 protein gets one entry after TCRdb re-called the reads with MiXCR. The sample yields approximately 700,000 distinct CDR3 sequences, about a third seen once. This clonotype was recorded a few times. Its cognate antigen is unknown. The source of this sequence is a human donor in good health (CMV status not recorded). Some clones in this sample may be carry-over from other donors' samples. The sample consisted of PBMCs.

The CDR3 spells CASSSTGGRGEQFF. The CDR3 region has the DNA TGTGCCAGCAGCTCAACTGGGGGGAGGGGTGAGCAGTTCTTC. This chain links TRBV7-2 with TRBJ2-1, with TRBD2 matching over 7 bases. The length of the CDR3 is 14 residues. Trimming at V came to 4 bases and at J to 9 bases, leaving 9 bases not matched to a gene. Looked up from germline, CDR1 is SGHTA and CDR2 is FQGNSA.